These 15 T cell receptor beta chains originate from one sample sequenced in a study of patients and donors after allogeneic stem cell transplantation. MiXCR, run by TCRdb on the RT-PCR reads, gives a single entry per CDR3 protein. This table holds approximately 250,000 distinct CDR3 sequences, around 14% found once. Sequences were obtained from blood, either unsorted or a sorted T cell fraction (not recorded which). The receptors originated from a human donor who was either an allogeneic HSCT recipient or a stem cell or donor lymphocyte infusion donor (not recorded which). It is not recorded whose cells these are; they may come from a transplant donor.

This clonotype was observed many times. The V and J genes are TRBV2 and TRBJ1-2; D is uncertain. The V gene lost 1 base and the J gene lost 4 bases, with 7 bases spanning the gap. Per the germline V gene, CDR1 is SNHLY and CDR2 is FYNNEI. The CDR3 sequence is 13 residues long. The CDR3 spells CASSEGRRYGYTF. The CDR3 DNA follows: TGTGCCAGCAGTGAAGGCCGGCGCTATGGCTACACCTTC.

The chain has TRBV10-2 and TRBJ1-2, with 9 bases lining up with TRBD1. V was pared by 5 bases and J by 5 bases, with 9 bases of the junction left unmatched. Germline-derived CDR1 and CDR2 are WSHSY and SAAADI. The CDR3 sequence is 15 residues long. The CDR3 DNA reads as TGCGCCAGCAGTTTTAAGCCGGGACAGGGATATGGCTACACCTTC. This codes for CASSFKPGQGYGYTF.

The chain couples TRBV18 to TRBJ2-7; 7 bases fit TRBD1. Germline V gene sequence: CDR1 KGHSH, CDR2 LQKENI. The CDR3 contains 16 residues. V dropped 3 bases and J dropped 3; count of bases not matched to a gene: 11. CDR3 residues: CASSPRSGGGIYEQYF. The CDR3 DNA reads as TGTGCCAGCTCACCCCGGTCAGGGGGTGGAATCTACGAGCAGTACTTC.

In its sample, this clonotype was seen many times. A far bigger clonotype differs at one base, so this is likely a read error. The J gene is TRBJ1-5, the V gene TRBV2; 7 nucleotides match TRBD1. Unmatched junction bases numbered 5, after V lost 7 bases and J lost 2 bases. Germline V lookup: CDR1 SNHLY, CDR2 FYNNEI. The CDR3 runs to 14 residues. DNA of the CDR3: TGTGCCAGCACCACCGGACAGGGCAATCAGCCCCAGCATTTT. Translation: CASTTGQGNQPQHF.

This clonotype occurred many times. The chain carries TRBV28 and TRBJ1-1; weak D call: TRBD1 (6 bases). CDR1 is MDHEN, CDR2 SYDVKM, per germline. The CDR3 extends over 14 amino acids. V shed 5 bases and J shed 7 bases, with 17 bases lying between them. The CDR3 reads CASSPRQGRGEAFF. CDR3 DNA sequence: TGTGCCAGCAGTCCTCGCCAGGGGCGGGGTGAAGCTTTCTTT. The variable domain in full, completed from reference TRBV28 and TRBJ1-1, reads DVKVTQSSRYLVKRTGEKVFLECVQDMDHENMFWYRQDPGLGLRLIYFSYDVKMKEKGDIPEGYSVSREKKERFSLILESASTNQTSMYLCASSPRQGRGEAFFGQGTRLTVV.

The table lists this clonotype with many counts. The chain carries TRBV2 and TRBJ2-1; the match to TRBD2 covers 10 bases. V lost 4 bases, J lost 7 bases, and 7 bases stayed unmatched. The CDR3 loop spans 15 amino acids. Germline V gene data show CDR1 as SNHLY and CDR2 as FYNNEI. The CDR3 region is CASSVPSGSRNEQFF. The CDR3 DNA reads TGTGCCAGCAGTGTGCCTAGCGGGAGTCGGAATGAGCAGTTCTTC.

The chain uses TRBV28 and TRBJ1-3; 8 positions agree with TRBD1. In germline, CDR1 is MDHEN, CDR2 SYDVKM. Germline trimming cut 5 bases from V and 2 bases from J; bases unmatched to any gene: 2. This CDR3 comprises 14 residues. The CDR3, as DNA: TGTGCCAGCAGTGGACAGGGCCCTGGAAACACCATATATTTT. It encodes CASSGQGPGNTIYF. Drawing the rest from reference TRBV28 and TRBJ1-3, the complete variable domain is DVKVTQSSRYLVKRTGEKVFLECVQDMDHENMFWYRQDPGLGLRLIYFSYDVKMKEKGDIPEGYSVSREKKERFSLILESASTNQTSMYLCASSGQGPGNTIYFGEGSWLTVV.

The rearrangement joins TRBV11-2 to TRBJ2-2, with 15 bases identical to TRBD2. Trimming cost V 4 bases and J 4 bases; bases outside gene matches: 7. Germline V gene sequence: CDR1 SGHAT, CDR2 FQNNGV. The CDR3 length is 18 residues. The CDR3 reads CASSSGLAGGPGTGELFF. DNA for the CDR3: TGTGCCAGCAGCTCCGGACTAGCGGGGGGGCCAGGCACCGGGGAGCTGTTTTTT.

In this sample, this clonotype turned up a few times. CDR3 bases: TGTGCCAGCAGAGGACAGGGTCTATGGAATGAGCAGTTCTTC. Its protein is CASRGQGLWNEQFF. The chain has TRBV7-8 and TRBJ2-1; 8 bases agree with TRBD1. This CDR3 spans 14 amino acids. CDR1 and CDR2 (germline): SGHVS, FQNEAQ. V was clipped by 6 bases and J by 7 bases; unmatched bases: 8.

In this sample, this clonotype turned up a few times. The rearrangement uses TRBV20-1 and TRBJ2-1; 7 bases line up with TRBD2. This CDR3 spans 13 amino acids. Germline assignment: CDR1 DFQATT and CDR2 SNEGSKA (reference sequence). V lost 6 bases to trimming and J lost 4 bases; unmatched junction nucleotides: 6. The CDR3 loop reads CSAQRSGYNEQFF. CDR3 coding DNA: TGCAGTGCACAACGTAGCGGGTACAATGAGCAGTTCTTC.

This clonotype was seen a handful of times. The V call is TRBV12-3 or TRBV12-4, the J call TRBJ2-7, with 10 bases aligning to TRBD2. The CDR3 loop spans 13 amino acids. V shed 5 bases and J 6 bases; nucleotides not matched to a gene: 4. The CDR3 DNA follows: TGTGCCAGCAGTCGATGGACTAGCGGCGAGCAGTACTTC. This encodes CASSRWTSGEQYF.

The rearrangement links TRBV5-6 to TRBJ1-1, with D tentatively TRBD1 (5 bases). CDR1 SGHDT and CDR2 YYEEEE come from the germline V gene. The CDR3 length is 14 residues. The ends were cut back, 4 bases at V and 4 bases at J, with 14 bases in the middle. The DNA for the CDR3 is TGTGCCAGCAGCCCAGGGACCTGGGGCACTGAAGCTTTCTTT. It is translated as CASSPGTWGTEAFF.

The sample holds a few counts of this clonotype. The chain links TRBV20-1 to TRBJ2-1, with a tentative D call TRBD2 (6 bases). This CDR3 has 15 residues. Trimming cost V 1 base and J 9 bases, with 19 bases left between them. The germline gives CDR1 DFQATT, CDR2 SNEGSKA (reference sequence). The CDR3 sequence: CSARGWGGVGGEQFF. CDR3 nucleotide sequence: TGCAGTGCTAGAGGATGGGGCGGGGTTGGAGGTGAGCAGTTCTTC.

V and J are TRBV19 and TRBJ1-5, with a weak D call TRBD1 (5 bases). There are 14 residues in the CDR3. CDR1 is LNHDA and CDR2 is SQIVND in the germline V gene (reference sequence). Trimming left V 7 bases short and J 5 bases short, with 15 bases between. The CDR3 region is CASTAGLVDQPQHF. The DNA of the CDR3 is TGTGCCAGTACCGCAGGGTTAGTGGATCAGCCCCAGCATTTT.

This chain joins TRBV5-1 and TRBJ2-5; 10 bases fit TRBD2. J was trimmed by 2 bases and V by 1 base; bases with no gene match: 2. Germline loops: CDR1 SGHRS, CDR2 YFSETQ. This CDR3 has 15 residues. The chain's CDR3 is CASSLSSGGQETQYF. In DNA form, the CDR3 reads TGCGCCAGCAGCTTGTCTAGCGGGGGTCAAGAGACCCAGTACTTC.